This T cell receptor (beta chain) was sequenced for a study of blood T cell repertoires in COVID-19. The wider study: Sites across the United States, Italy and Spain contributed samples from acute and convalescent COVID-19. In each case, the material was cDNA or gDNA derived from T cells, B-cell-depleted T cells, or PBMCs.

The germline gives CDR1 LGHDT, CDR2 YNNKEL (reference sequence). The CDR3 runs 16 residues. V shed 0 bases and J 4 bases; nucleotides not matched to a gene: 6. The assay was immunoSEQ multiplex PCR, and TCRdb's table has in-frame clones only and misses some. The sample records more than 250,000 clones, 85% to 90% being singletons. The Seattle site enrolled patients during active infection and followed them longitudinally. Specimen: peripheral blood. The rearrangement joins TRBV3-1 (or the pseudogene TRBV3-2) to TRBJ2-1; 7 bases match TRBD2. This receptor was identified in a woman in her forties or fifties with COVID-19, enrolled during active disease. The CDR3 DNA follows: TGTGCCAGCAGCCAAGAGGGTGCGGGAGCTTACAATGAGCAGTTCTTC. As protein: CASSQEGAGAYNEQFF.